The next 8 T cell receptor beta chains were all read from a single sample in a study of T-cell reconstitution after alpha-beta-depleted transplantation in children. Unique molecular identifiers were incorporated during preparation of the TCRbeta library. Via MiXCR, TCRdb re-called the PCR reads, giving one row per CDR3 protein. This table has fewer than 350,000 distinct CDR3 sequences, around 10% appearing once. The material was PBMCs, obtained before TCRalphabeta/CD19-depleted stem cell transplant. These receptor sequences come from a boy under three years old with acute myeloid leukemia, due to receive a stem cell transplant.

The table lists this clonotype with many counts. The genes are TRBV12-3 or TRBV12-4 and TRBJ2-2, with D unresolved. Trimming took 5 bases from V and 5 from J, leaving 12 bases between them. This CDR3 has 14 residues. CDR3 region: CASSAPYKTGELFF. CDR3 sequence (DNA): TGTGCCAGCAGTGCCCCCTACAAAACCGGGGAGCTGTTTTTT.

This clonotype was detected ten times or more. The chain carries TRBV5-6 and TRBJ1-3, with TRBD1 as a possible D gene (5 bases). The CDR3 is 14 residues long. Germline lookup yields CDR1 SGHDT and CDR2 YYEEEE. Trimming shortened V by 4 bases and J by 0 bases, and 8 bases separated the two germline ends. CDR3 coding DNA: TGTGCCAGCAGCCTGACAGTCTCTGGAAACACCATATATTTT. Residues: CASSLTVSGNTIYF. Drawing the rest from reference TRBV5-6 and TRBJ1-3, the complete variable domain is DAGVTQSPTHLIKTRGQQVTLRCSPKSGHDTVSWYQQALGQGPQFIFQYYEEEERQRGNFPDRFSGHQFPNYSSELNVNALLLGDSALYLCASSLTVSGNTIYFGEGSWLTVV.

The genes are TRBV28 and TRBJ1-4; D is unclear. The germline V gene has CDR1 MDHEN and CDR2 SYDVKM. Trimming took off 6 bases at V and 4 bases at J, with 15 bases between the two ends. The CDR3 runs to 15 residues. The CDR3 loop is CASSRAGMDNEKLFF. The CDR3 coding sequence is TGTGCCAGCAGCCGCGCGGGGATGGATAATGAAAAACTGTTTTTT.

In its sample, this clonotype was seen a few times. The chain links TRBV10-3 to TRBJ2-1; 7 positions match TRBD2. The V gene end was trimmed by 6 bases and the J gene end by 5 bases; junction bases not matched to a gene: 10. The CDR3 is 15 amino acids. Germline lookup yields CDR1 ENHRY and CDR2 SYGVKD. The CDR3 protein is CAIRPAGRKDNEQFF. In nucleotides, the CDR3 is TGTGCCATCAGACCAGCGGGGAGGAAGGACAATGAGCAGTTCTTC.

This clonotype was counted many times. The chain carries TRBV12-3 or TRBV12-4 and TRBJ2-2; either TRBD1 or TRBD2 may supply D (5 bases each). CDR3 length equals 15 residues. Trimming removed 5 bases at V and 2 bases at J, with 12 bases between. DNA for the CDR3: TGTGCCAGCAGTCCTGACGGGGCTAACACCGGGGAGCTGTTTTTT. It codes for CASSPDGANTGELFF.

This clonotype was seen many times. The V gene is TRBV7-2, the J gene TRBJ2-6; D may be TRBD1 (6 bases). Trimming took 5 bases from V and 4 from J, leaving 9 bases between them. CDR3 length equals 14 residues. Germline lookup yields CDR1 SGHTA and CDR2 FQGNSA. CDR3: CASSRTAGANVLTF. As DNA, the CDR3 is TGTGCCAGCAGCCGGACAGCCGGGGCCAACGTCCTGACTTTC.

This clonotype was seen a handful of times. The chain links TRBV20-1 to TRBJ2-3; TRBD1 is a possible D gene (5 bases). The germline V gene has CDR1 DFQATT and CDR2 SNEGSKA (reference sequence). The CDR3 has 14 residues. Trimming pared 5 bases from V and 0 bases from J, leaving 12 bases between. CDR3 DNA sequence: TGCAGTGCTTTGGACAACTTTAGCACAGATACGCAGTATTTT. Its translation: CSALDNFSTDTQYF.

There are many counts of this clonotype. The chain joins TRBV7-2 to TRBJ1-1, with a possible D match to TRBD1 (6 bases). The CDR3 is 13 amino acids. V dropped 2 bases and J dropped 7 bases, with 11 bases sitting between them. Germline V lookup: CDR1 SGHTA, CDR2 FQGNSA. The CDR3, as DNA: TGTGCCAGCAGCTTATATAGGGGGGATGAAGCTTTCTTT. This sequence encodes CASSLYRGDEAFF.